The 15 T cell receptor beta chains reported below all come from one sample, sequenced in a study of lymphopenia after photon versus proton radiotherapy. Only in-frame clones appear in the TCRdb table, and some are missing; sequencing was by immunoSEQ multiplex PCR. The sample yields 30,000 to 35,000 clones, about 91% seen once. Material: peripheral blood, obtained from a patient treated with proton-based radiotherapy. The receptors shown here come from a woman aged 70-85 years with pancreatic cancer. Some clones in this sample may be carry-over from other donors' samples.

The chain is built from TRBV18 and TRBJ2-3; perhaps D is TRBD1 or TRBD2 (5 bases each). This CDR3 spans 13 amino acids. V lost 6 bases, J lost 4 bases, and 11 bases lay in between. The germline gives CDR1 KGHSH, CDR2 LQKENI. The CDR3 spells CASSPPGPDTQYF. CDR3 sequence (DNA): TGTGCCAGCTCCCCCCCGGGGCCAGATACGCAGTATTTT.

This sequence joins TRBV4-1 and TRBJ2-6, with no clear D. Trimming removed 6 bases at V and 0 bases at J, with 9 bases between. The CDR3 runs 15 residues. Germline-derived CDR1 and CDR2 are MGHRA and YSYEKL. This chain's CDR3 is CASSYTDSGANVLTF. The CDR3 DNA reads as TGCGCCAGCAGTTACACTGACTCTGGGGCCAACGTCCTGACTTTC.

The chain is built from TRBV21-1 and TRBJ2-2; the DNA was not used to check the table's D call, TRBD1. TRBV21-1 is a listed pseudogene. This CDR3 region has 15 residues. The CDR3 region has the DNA TGTGCCAGCACCCTGGGGGACAGGGGTAACGGGGAGCTGTTTTTT. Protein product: CASTLGDRGNGELFF.

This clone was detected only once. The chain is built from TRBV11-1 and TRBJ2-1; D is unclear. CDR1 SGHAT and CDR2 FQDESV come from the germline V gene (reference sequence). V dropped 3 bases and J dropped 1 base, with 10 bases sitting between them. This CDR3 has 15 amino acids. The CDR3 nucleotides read TGTGCCAGCAGCTTCATTCGCGGTTCCTACAATGAGCAGTTCTTC. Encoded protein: CASSFIRGSYNEQFF.

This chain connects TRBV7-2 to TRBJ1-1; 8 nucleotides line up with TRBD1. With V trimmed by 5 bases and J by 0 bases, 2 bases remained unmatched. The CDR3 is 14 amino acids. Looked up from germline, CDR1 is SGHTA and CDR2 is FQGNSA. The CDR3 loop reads CASSRDRLNTEAFF. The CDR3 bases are TGTGCCAGCAGCCGGGACAGGTTGAACACTGAAGCTTTCTTT.

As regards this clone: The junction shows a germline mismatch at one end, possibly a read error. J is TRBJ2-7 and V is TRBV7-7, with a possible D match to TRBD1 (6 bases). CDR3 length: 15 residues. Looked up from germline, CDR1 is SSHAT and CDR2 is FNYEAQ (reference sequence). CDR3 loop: CASSGPGTRPDEQYF. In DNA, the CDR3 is TGTGCTAGCAGCGGACCCGGGACACGGCCTGACGAGCAGTACTTC.

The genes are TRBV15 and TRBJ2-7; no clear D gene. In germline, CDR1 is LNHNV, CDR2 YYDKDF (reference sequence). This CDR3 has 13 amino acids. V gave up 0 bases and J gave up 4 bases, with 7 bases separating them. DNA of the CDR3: TGTGCCACCAGCAGAGATCAGGCGTACGAGCAGTACTTC. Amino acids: CATSRDQAYEQYF.

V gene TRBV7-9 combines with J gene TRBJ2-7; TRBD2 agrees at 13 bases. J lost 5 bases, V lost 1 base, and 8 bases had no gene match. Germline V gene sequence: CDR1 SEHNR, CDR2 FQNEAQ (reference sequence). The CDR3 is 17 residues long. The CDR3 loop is CASSLVYGLAGANEQYF. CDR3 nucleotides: TGTGCCAGCAGCTTAGTTTACGGACTAGCGGGAGCGAACGAGCAGTACTTC.

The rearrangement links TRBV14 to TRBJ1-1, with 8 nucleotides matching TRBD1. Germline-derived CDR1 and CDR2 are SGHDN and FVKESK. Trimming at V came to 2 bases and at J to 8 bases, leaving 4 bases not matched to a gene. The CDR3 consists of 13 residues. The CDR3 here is CASSQWGTGEAFF. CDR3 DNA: TGTGCCAGCAGCCAATGGGGGACAGGAGAAGCTTTCTTT.

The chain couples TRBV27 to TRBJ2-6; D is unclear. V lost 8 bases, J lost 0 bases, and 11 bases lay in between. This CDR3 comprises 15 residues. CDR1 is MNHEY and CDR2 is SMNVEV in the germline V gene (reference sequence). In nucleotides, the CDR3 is TGTGCCAGCCAGGATCCTAGCTCTGGGGCCAACGTCCTGACTTTC. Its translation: CASQDPSSGANVLTF.

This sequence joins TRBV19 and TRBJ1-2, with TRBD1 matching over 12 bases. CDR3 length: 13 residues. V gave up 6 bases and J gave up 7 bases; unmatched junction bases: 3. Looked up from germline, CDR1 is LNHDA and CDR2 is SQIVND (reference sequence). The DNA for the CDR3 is TGTGCCAGTAGGGGACAGGGGGCTGGTGGCTACACCTTC. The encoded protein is CASRGQGAGGYTF.

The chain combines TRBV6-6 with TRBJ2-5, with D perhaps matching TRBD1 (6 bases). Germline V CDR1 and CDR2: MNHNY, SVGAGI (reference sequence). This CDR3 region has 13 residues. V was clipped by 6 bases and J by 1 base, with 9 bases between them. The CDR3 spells CASRSDSQETQYF. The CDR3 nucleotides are TGTGCCAGCAGATCGGACAGCCAAGAGACCCAGTACTTC.

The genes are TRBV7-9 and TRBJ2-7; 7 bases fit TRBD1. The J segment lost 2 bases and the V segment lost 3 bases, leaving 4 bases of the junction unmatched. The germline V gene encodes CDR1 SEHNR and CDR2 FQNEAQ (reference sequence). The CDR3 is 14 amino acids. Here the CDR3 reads CASSFAGTAYEQYF. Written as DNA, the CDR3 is TGTGCCAGCAGCTTCGCCGGGACAGCCTACGAGCAGTACTTC.

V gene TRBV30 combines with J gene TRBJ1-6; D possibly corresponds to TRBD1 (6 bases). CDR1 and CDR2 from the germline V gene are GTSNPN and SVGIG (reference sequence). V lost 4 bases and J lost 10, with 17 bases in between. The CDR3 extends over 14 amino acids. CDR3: CAWNVGGYGSPLHF. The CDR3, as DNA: TGTGCCTGGAATGTGGGGGGCTATGGGTCACCCCTCCACTTT.

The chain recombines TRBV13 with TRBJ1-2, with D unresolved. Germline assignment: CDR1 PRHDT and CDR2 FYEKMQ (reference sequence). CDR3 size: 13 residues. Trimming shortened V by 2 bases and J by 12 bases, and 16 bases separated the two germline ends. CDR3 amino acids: CASSLIYFRSNTF. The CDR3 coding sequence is TGTGCCAGCAGCTTAATTTATTTTCGGAGTAACACCTTC.